This TCR beta chain comes out of a study of vaccination and CD4 T cells after COVID-19. Study summary: The convalescents, six males and four females, included two who were Hispanic. Overlapping SARS-CoV-2, HCoV-NL63, HCoV-OC43 and HCoV-229E spike peptides stimulated the cells. Findings and limits, study-wide: Convalescent patients had 304 of 307 vaccine-specific clones showing spike mono-reactivity.

With the Oncomine TCR Beta short-read assay, DNA from cultured CD4+ T cells was sequenced. Via MiXCR, TCRdb re-called the PCR reads, giving one row per CDR3 protein. Of 20,000 to 30,000 distinct CDR3 sequences in the sample, roughly a third are singletons; the top ten hold roughly 3.5%. V was shortened by 1 base and J by 2 bases, with 9 bases between the two germline ends. From germline, CDR1 is SGHTA and CDR2 FQGNSA. The CDR3 is 15 residues long. Time point here: late sampling 161 to 241 days after vaccination in three convalescent patients. Treatment specified: roughly 10-day PBMC culture with coronavirus spike peptide pools or control peptides (ViraFEST assay). TCRs were sequenced by ViraFEST after antigen-specific T cells had been expanded with peptide pools. This clonotype was seen a few times. Its antigen is undetermined.

This receptor was identified in a human donor who had recovered from COVID-19. Sequenced here: CD4+ T cells from blood, cultured in vitro, sampled about 7 months after SARS-CoV-2 vaccination. V usage is TRBV7-2 and J usage is TRBJ1-5; weak D call: TRBD1 (6 bases). In nucleotides, the CDR3 is TGTGCCAGCAGCTTAGGGCCAGGGGGCAATCAGCCCCAGCATTTT. Residues: CASSLGPGGNQPQHF.